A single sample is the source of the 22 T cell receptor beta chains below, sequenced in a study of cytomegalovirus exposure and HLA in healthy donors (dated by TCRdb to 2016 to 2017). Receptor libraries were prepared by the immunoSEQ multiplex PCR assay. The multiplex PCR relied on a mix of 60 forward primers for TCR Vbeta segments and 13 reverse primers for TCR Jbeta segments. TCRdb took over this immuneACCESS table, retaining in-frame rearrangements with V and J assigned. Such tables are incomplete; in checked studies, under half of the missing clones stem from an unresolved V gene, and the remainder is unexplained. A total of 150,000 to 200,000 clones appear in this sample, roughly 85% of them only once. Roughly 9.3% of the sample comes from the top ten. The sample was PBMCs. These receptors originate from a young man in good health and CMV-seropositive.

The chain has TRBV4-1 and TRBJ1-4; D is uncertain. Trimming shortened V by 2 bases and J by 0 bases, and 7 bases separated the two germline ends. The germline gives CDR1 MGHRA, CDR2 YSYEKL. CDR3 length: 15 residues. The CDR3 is CASSQFAATNEKLFF. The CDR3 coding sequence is TGCGCCAGCAGCCAATTCGCGGCAACTAATGAAAAACTGTTTTTT.

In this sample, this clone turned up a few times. In nucleotides, the CDR3 is TGTGCCAGCAGGGCCCCCGGGACAGAATCTAATAGCAATCAGCCCCAGCATTTT. Translation: CASRAPGTESNSNQPQHF. The chain joins TRBV6-4 to TRBJ1-5; the match to TRBD1 covers 7 bases. The V and J ends lost 6 bases and 0 bases, in that order; junction bases with no gene match: 14. Germline loops: CDR1 MRHNA, CDR2 SNTAGT. This CDR3 has 18 residues.

This CDR3 is CASSPPDTPNQPQHF. The CDR3, as DNA: TGTGCCAGCAGTCCCCCCGACACTCCCAATCAGCCCCAGCATTTT. This rearrangement joins TRBV28 to TRBJ1-5; D call uncertain. The CDR3 sequence is 15 residues long. Between the trimmed V and J ends, which lost 5 bases and 3 bases, there was a span of 14 bases. Germline V gene sequence: CDR1 MDHEN, CDR2 SYDVKM. The variable domain in full, with the rest retrieved from reference TRBV28 and TRBJ1-5, is DVKVTQSSRYLVKRTGEKVFLECVQDMDHENMFWYRQDPGLGLRLIYFSYDVKMKEKGDIPEGYSVSREKKERFSLILESASTNQTSMYLCASSPPDTPNQPQHFGDGTRLSIL.

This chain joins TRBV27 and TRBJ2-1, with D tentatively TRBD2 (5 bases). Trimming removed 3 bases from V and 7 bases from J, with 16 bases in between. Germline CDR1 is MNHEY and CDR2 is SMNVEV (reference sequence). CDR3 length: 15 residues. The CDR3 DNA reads TGTGCCAGCAGTTTCTATCGGCGGGCCGAAAATGAGCAGTTCTTC. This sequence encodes CASSFYRRAENEQFF.

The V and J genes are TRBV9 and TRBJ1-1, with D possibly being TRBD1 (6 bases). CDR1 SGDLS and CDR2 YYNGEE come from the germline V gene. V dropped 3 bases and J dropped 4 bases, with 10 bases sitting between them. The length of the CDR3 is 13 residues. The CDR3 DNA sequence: TGTGCCAGCAGCGCCACCAGGGGCACTGAAGCTTTCTTT. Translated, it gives CASSATRGTEAFF.

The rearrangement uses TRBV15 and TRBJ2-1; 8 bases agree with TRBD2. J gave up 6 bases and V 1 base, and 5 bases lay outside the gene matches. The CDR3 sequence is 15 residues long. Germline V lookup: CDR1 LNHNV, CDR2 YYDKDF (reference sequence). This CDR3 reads CATSRASGLPNEQFF. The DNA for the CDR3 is TGTGCCACCAGCAGAGCTAGCGGGTTACCCAATGAGCAGTTCTTC.

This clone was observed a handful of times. CDR3 loop: CASSYARGQGAYGYTF. The CDR3 DNA is TGTGCCAGCAGTTACGCTCGGGGACAGGGTGCCTATGGCTACACCTTC. The genes are TRBV6-5 and TRBJ1-2, with 9 nucleotides matching TRBD1. Trimming at V came to 2 bases and at J to 4 bases, leaving 8 bases not matched to a gene. The CDR3 runs 16 residues. Germline values: CDR1 MNHEY, CDR2 SVGAGI.

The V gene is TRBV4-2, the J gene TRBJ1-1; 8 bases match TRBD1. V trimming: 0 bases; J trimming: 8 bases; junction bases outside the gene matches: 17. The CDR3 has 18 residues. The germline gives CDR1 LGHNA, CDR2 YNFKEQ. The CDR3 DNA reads TGTGCCAGCAGCCAAGAAGGTCCCGTAGCTAGGACAGGGTTGGAAGCTTTCTTT. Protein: CASSQEGPVARTGLEAFF.

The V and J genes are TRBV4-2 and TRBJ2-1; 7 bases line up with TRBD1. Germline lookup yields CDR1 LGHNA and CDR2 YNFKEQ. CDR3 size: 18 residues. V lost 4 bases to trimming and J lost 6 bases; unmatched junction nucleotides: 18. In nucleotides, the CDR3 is TGTGCCAGCAGCCGCCTGGCATCAGGGGGACAAGGGTTCAATGAGCAGTTCTTC. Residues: CASSRLASGGQGFNEQFF.

The CDR3 nucleotides are TGTGCCAGCAGTCCCCGGTTAACCTCCTACGAGCAGTACTTC. It specifies CASSPRLTSYEQYF. J is TRBJ2-5 and V is TRBV27, with D unresolved. The J call is in doubt because the DNA end fits TRBJ2-7 better. The length of the CDR3 is 14 residues. The V gene's germline CDR1 is MNHEY and CDR2 SMNVEV (reference sequence).

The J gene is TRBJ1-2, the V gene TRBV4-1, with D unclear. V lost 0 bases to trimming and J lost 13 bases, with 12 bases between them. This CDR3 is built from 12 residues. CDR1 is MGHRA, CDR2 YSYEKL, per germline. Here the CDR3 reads CASSQDGGPSTF. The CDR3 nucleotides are TGCGCCAGCAGCCAAGACGGTGGGCCAAGCACCTTC.

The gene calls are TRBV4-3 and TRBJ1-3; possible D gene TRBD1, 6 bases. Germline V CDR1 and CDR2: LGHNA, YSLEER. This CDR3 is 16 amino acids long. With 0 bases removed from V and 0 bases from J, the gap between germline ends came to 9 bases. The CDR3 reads CASSQDRTVSGNTIYF. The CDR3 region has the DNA TGCGCCAGCAGCCAAGATAGGACAGTCTCTGGAAACACCATATATTTT.

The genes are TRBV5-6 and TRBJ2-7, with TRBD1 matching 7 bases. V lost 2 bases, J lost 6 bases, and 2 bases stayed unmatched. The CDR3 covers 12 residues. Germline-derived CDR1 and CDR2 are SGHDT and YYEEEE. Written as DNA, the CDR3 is TGTGCCAGCAGCTTTAGGGGGCTCGAGCAGTACTTC. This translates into CASSFRGLEQYF.

CDR3 residues: CASKGPEEGNTEAFF. CDR3 nucleotide sequence: TGTGCCAGCAAGGGACCTGAGGAGGGTAACACTGAAGCTTTCTTT. The V call is TRBV6-4, the J call TRBJ1-1, with D perhaps matching TRBD1 (5 bases). The CDR3 sequence is 15 residues long. CDR1 is MRHNA and CDR2 is SNTAGT in the germline V gene. V lost 7 bases and J lost 2, with 17 bases in between.

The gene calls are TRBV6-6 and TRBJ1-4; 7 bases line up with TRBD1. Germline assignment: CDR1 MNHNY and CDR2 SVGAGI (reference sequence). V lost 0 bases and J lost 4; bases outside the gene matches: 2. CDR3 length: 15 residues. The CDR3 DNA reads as TGTGCCAGCAGTTACTCCCGACAGGGTAATGAAAAACTGTTTTTT. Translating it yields CASSYSRQGNEKLFF.

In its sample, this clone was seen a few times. The CDR3 DNA is TGTGCCAGCAGACGCCGAAGGGGGCAGACCACCGGGGAGCTGTTTTTT. This gives the protein CASRRRRGQTTGELFF. V is TRBV7-2 and J is TRBJ2-2; 7 nucleotides match TRBD1. Germline trimming cut 6 bases from V and 4 bases from J; bases unmatched to any gene: 11. CDR3 length equals 16 residues. Germline CDR1 reads SGHTA; CDR2 reads FQGNSA.

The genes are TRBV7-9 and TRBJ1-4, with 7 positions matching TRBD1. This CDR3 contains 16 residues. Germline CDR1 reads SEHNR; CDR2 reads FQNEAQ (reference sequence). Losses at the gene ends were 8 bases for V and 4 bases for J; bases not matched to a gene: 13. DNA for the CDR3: TGTGCCAGCGGCCGAATCCGGGACAGAGATAATGAAAAACTGTTTTTT. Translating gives CASGRIRDRDNEKLFF.

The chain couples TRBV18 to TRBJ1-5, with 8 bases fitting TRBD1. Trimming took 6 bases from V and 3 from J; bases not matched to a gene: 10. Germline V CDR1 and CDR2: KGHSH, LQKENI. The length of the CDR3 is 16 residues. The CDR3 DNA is TGTGCCAGCTCTCCCGGACAGGGATCCCCCAATCAGCCCCAGCATTTT. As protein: CASSPGQGSPNQPQHF.

The CDR3 DNA reads TGTGCCAGCAATACTGGGGCCAACGTCCTGACTTTC. Translated, it gives CASNTGANVLTF. V usage is TRBV28 and J usage is TRBJ2-6; D not resolved. The CDR3 runs 12 residues. Trimming removed 7 bases at V and 2 bases at J, with 3 bases between. Germline loops: CDR1 MDHEN, CDR2 SYDVKM.

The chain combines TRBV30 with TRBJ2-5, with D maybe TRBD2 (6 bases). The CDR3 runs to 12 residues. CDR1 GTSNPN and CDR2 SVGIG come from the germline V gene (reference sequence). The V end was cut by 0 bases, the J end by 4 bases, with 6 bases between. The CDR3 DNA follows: TGTGCCTGGAGTGTAGCGGGAGAGACCCAGTACTTC. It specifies CAWSVAGETQYF.

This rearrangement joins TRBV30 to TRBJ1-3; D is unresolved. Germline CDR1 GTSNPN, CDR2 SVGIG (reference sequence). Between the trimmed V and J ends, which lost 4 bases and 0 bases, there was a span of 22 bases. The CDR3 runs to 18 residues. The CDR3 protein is CAWTAGEPPQSSGNTIYF. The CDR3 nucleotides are TGTGCCTGGACGGCTGGGGAGCCCCCCCAAAGCTCTGGAAACACCATATATTTT.

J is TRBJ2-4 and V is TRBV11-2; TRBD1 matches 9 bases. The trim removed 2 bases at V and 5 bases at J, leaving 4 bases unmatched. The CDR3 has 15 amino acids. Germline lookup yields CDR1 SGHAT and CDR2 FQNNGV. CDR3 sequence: CASSLKRQGENIQYF. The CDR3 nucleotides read TGTGCCAGCAGCTTAAAGCGACAGGGGGAAAACATTCAGTACTTC.